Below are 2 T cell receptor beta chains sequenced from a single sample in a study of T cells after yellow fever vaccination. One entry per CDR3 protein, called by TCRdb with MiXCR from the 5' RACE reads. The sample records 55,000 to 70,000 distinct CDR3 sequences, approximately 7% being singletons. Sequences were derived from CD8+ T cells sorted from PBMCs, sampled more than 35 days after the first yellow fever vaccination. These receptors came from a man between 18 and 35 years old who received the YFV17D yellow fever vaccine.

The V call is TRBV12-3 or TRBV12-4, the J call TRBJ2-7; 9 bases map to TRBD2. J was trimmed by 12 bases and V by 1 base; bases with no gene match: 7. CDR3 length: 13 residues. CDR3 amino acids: CASSLGLAGYPYF. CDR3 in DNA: TGTGCCAGCAGTTTAGGTCTAGCGGGGTATCCGTACTTC.

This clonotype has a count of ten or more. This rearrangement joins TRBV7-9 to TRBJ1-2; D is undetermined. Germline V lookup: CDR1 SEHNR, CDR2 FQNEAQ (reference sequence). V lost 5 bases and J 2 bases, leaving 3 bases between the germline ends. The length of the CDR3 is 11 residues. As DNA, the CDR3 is TGTGCCAGCAGCCTCAACTATGGCTACACCTTC. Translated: CASSLNYGYTF.